This T cell receptor (beta chain) was identified in a study of cytomegalovirus exposure and HLA in healthy donors. About the research overall: Among about 380 genotyped donors, more than 65% fell in the Caucasian-associated ancestry cluster. Study-level results: It was confirmed in vitro that a few of the CMV-associated chains were specific for CMV antigens.

V gave up 5 bases and J gave up 9 bases; unmatched junction bases: 6. CDR3 length: 13 residues. From germline, CDR1 is LNHNV and CDR2 YYDKDF (reference sequence). The PCR had 60 Vbeta and 13 Jbeta primers. Original processing methods: Counted up in a later analysis, unique TCR beta chains came to some 75 million, with around 10 million shared. The repertoire was sequenced with immunoSEQ multiplex PCR; TCRdb's copy has only in-frame clones and lacks some. The V and J calls and clone size were taken over from that table, and D and trimming were inferred from the DNA. The sample lists tens of thousands of clones; about 71% were seen once. Details on this clone: Antigen: not known.

The sequence was obtained from a woman aged 45-60 years in good health and CMV-seropositive. The sequenced sample was PBMCs. The chain combines TRBV15 with TRBJ1-5, with 8 nucleotides matching TRBD1. CDR3 in DNA: TGTGCCACCAGCGCCGACAGGGGTGGGCCCCAGCATTTT. This gives the protein CATSADRGGPQHF.